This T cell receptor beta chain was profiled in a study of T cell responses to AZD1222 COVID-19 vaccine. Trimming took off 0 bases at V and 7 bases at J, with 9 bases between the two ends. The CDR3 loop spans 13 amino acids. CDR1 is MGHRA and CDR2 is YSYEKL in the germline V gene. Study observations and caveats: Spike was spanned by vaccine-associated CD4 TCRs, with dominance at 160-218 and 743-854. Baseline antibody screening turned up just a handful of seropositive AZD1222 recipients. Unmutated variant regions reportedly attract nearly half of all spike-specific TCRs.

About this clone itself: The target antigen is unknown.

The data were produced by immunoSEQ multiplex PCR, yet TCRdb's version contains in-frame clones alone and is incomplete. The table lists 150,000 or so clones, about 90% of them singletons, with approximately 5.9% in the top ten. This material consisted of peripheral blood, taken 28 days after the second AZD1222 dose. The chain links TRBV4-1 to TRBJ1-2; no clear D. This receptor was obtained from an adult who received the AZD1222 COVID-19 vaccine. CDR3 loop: CASSQDTRFGYTF. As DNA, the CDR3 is TGCGCCAGCAGCCAAGATACGCGGTTTGGCTACACCTTC.